The table lists the clone carrying this T cell receptor beta chain with a few counts. What it binds is unknown. This sample is drawn from a study of blood T cells in healthy people across ages. Overall study findings and caveats: Significant beta diversity loss was already apparent by age about 39, declining roughly linearly. The authors considered diversity estimates from one million T cells to be underestimates.

CDR1 and CDR2 (germline): SGHRS, YFSETQ. This CDR3 region has 13 residues. V lost 0 bases and J 11 bases, leaving 14 bases between the germline ends. With a J-beta primer mix and a sample-barcoded 5' primer, a second PCR ran about 7 to 12 cycles. Each sample provided no less than 2.5 million CDR3-containing paired-end reads. TCRdb fed the 5' RACE reads into MiXCR, producing one record per CDR3 protein. This sample carries 1.5 million to 2 million distinct CDR3 sequences, around 42% of them seen once, and the ten largest clones take approximately 22%. V gene TRBV5-1 combines with J gene TRBJ2-5; TRBD2 is a possible D gene (6 bases). This TCR was recovered from a human donor in good health. Source material: blood. CDR3 loop: CASSLAEGYGQYF. In DNA, the CDR3 is TGCGCCAGCAGCTTGGCGGAGGGGTACGGGCAGTACTTC. The full variable domain, rest sourced from reference TRBV5-1 and TRBJ2-5, is KAGVTQTPRYLIKTRGQQVTLSCSPISGHRSVSWYQQTPGQGLQFLFEYFSETQRNKGNFPGRFSGRQFSNSRSEMNVSTLELGDSALYLCASSLAEGYGQYFGPGTRLLVL.